One sample yielded the 13 T cell receptor beta chains listed below, sequenced in a study of cytomegalovirus exposure and HLA in healthy donors (dated by TCRdb to the late 2010s). Library method: the immunoSEQ multiplex PCR assay. TCRdb carries this immuneACCESS record with in-frame sequences only. Its versions omit some clonotypes, under half of them owing to an unresolved V gene in the studies checked, with the rest unexplained. In all, the sample holds tens of thousands of clones, and over 85% of those were seen once. The ten largest clones represent 4.5% to 6% of the sample. The material sequenced was PBMCs. Receptors originate from a woman under 30 in good health and CMV-seronegative.

This clone was seen a single time. This rearrangement joins TRBV7-8 to TRBJ1-2, with D possibly matching TRBD1 (6 bases). Germline lookup yields CDR1 SGHVS and CDR2 FQNEAQ. The CDR3 runs to 15 residues. Trimming removed 4 bases at V and 4 bases at J, with 16 bases between. CDR3: CASSYEPGQVYGYTF. The CDR3 bases are TGTGCCAGCAGCTACGAACCGGGACAAGTCTATGGCTACACCTTC.

The chain joins TRBV11-2 to TRBJ1-4; no clear D. The CDR3 has 15 amino acids. V shed 5 bases and J shed 12 bases, with 22 bases lying between them. Germline CDR1 reads SGHAT; CDR2 reads FQNNGV. Written as DNA, the CDR3 is TGTGCCAGCAGCAAACCGGGTCCTCTTGAAGGTGAACTGTTTTTT. Its protein is CASSKPGPLEGELFF.

The chain has TRBV2 and TRBJ2-3; 9 nucleotides line up with TRBD1. V was pared by 1 base and J by 4 bases, with 6 bases of the junction left unmatched. There are 16 residues in the CDR3. CDR1 is SNHLY, CDR2 FYNNEI, per germline. For the CDR3, the DNA is TGTGCCAGCAGTGAAGGGGGACAGGGTGGAGCAGATACGCAGTATTTT. Its protein product is CASSEGGQGGADTQYF.

The V and J genes are TRBV7-9 and TRBJ1-2; D is unclear. V was trimmed by 3 bases and J by 4 bases, leaving 15 bases between them. The germline V gene has CDR1 SEHNR and CDR2 FQNEAQ (reference sequence). The CDR3 totals 15 residues. The CDR3 nucleotides read TGTGCCAGCAGCTTTTTTGAGGCCGTGGGCTATGGCTACACCTTC. As protein: CASSFFEAVGYGYTF.

This chain connects TRBV10-3 to TRBJ2-7; no clear D gene. Germline V lookup: CDR1 ENHRY, CDR2 SYGVKD. V dropped 3 bases and J dropped 3 bases, with 12 bases sitting between them. This CDR3 has 14 residues. The DNA of the CDR3 is TGTGCCATCAGTGAAACCTTACACGACTACGAGCAGTACGTC. It is translated as CAISETLHDYEQYV.

The gene calls are TRBV11-3 and TRBJ2-7, with 8 positions matching TRBD1. J was trimmed by 7 bases and V by 4 bases; bases with no gene match: 6. This CDR3 comprises 13 residues. The germline gives CDR1 SGHNT, CDR2 YENEEA. This chain's CDR3 is CASSSRRQGEQYV. The CDR3 DNA reads TGTGCCAGCAGCTCGAGGAGACAGGGGGAGCAGTACGTC.

The V gene is TRBV7-6, the J gene TRBJ1-4; 8 positions match TRBD1. The CDR3 sequence is 14 residues long. J gave up 5 bases and V 1 base, and 0 bases lay outside the gene matches. The germline V gene encodes CDR1 SGHVS and CDR2 FNYEAQ. The DNA of the CDR3 is TGTGCCAGCAGCTTAGGACAGGGGAATGAAAAACTGTTTTTT. Protein sequence: CASSLGQGNEKLFF.

The V and J genes are TRBV7-2 and TRBJ2-5; the match to TRBD2 covers 13 bases. The CDR3 consists of 17 residues. Trimming removed 1 base from V and 5 bases from J; junction bases left unmatched: 7. Germline V gives CDR1 SGHTA, CDR2 FQGNSA. CDR3 DNA: TGTGCCAGCAGCTTAGTTGGGACTAGCGGGGTCCGGGAGACCCAGTACTTC. Residues: CASSLVGTSGVRETQYF.

The chain uses TRBV6-1 and TRBJ1-5; D possibly corresponds to TRBD1 (5 bases). The CDR3 covers 17 residues. Trimming took 0 bases from V and 1 from J, leaving 13 bases between them. Germline CDR1 reads MNHNS; CDR2 reads SASEGT. Here the CDR3 DNA reads TGTGCCAGCAGTGAAGCGCAATGGGGCAGGAGCAATCAGCCCCAGCATTTT. It specifies CASSEAQWGRSNQPQHF.

J is TRBJ1-2 and V is TRBV7-6; 7 nucleotides line up with TRBD1. CDR3 length equals 13 residues. V lost 4 bases and J lost 4; bases outside the gene matches: 3. Germline V lookup: CDR1 SGHVS, CDR2 FNYEAQ. The CDR3 region has the DNA TGTGCCAGCAGCTCGGGACAGATCTATGGCTACACCTTC. It specifies CASSSGQIYGYTF.

In its sample, this clone was seen a few times. The chain joins TRBV6-6 to TRBJ1-5; D is uncertain. There are 13 residues in the CDR3. Trimming cost V 6 bases and J 3 bases, with 9 bases left between them. CDR1 is MNHNY, CDR2 SVGAGI, per germline (reference sequence). CDR3 bases: TGTGCCAGCAGCTTTATACTCAATCAGCCCCAGCATTTT. Encoded protein: CASSFILNQPQHF.

The V and J genes are TRBV14 and TRBJ2-5, with a tentative D call TRBD1 (5 bases). The CDR3 totals 15 residues. Germline lookup yields CDR1 SGHDN and CDR2 FVKESK. V was clipped by 3 bases and J by 5 bases, with 16 bases between them. The CDR3 coding sequence is TGTGCCAGCAGCCAGGACATTAGCTTGGTCGAGACCCAGTACTTC. Residues: CASSQDISLVETQYF.

The gene calls are TRBV20-1 and TRBJ2-1; 7 bases fit TRBD2. V was clipped by 3 bases and J by 16 bases; unmatched bases: 9. The CDR3 is made up of 11 amino acids. CDR1 is DFQATT, CDR2 SNEGSKA, per germline (reference sequence). The CDR3 DNA reads as TGCAGTGCTAGTAAACCGGGACTACTCTTCTTC. Protein: CSASKPGLLFF.